Following are 9 T cell receptor beta chains from one sample sequenced in a study of cytomegalovirus exposure and HLA in healthy donors. Sequencing was performed with immunoSEQ multiplex PCR; in TCRdb, only in-frame clones are kept and a portion is missing. This table holds approximately 100,000 clones, about 87% found once. Sequencing was performed on PBMCs. Source of these receptors: a woman under 30 in good health and CMV-seropositive.

The rearrangement joins TRBV5-1 to TRBJ1-6; 7 nucleotides line up with TRBD1. CDR1 SGHRS and CDR2 YFSETQ come from the germline V gene. Unmatched junction bases numbered 9, after V lost 4 bases and J lost 5 bases. The CDR3 loop spans 16 amino acids. Here the CDR3 DNA reads TGCGCCAGCAGCCTTAGGGACAGAATGAATAATTCACCCCTCCACTTT. Translated: CASSLRDRMNNSPLHF.

This clone was picked up one time. The rearrangement joins TRBV4-1 to TRBJ1-5; tentatively, D is TRBD1 (6 bases). This CDR3 is 17 amino acids long. V lost 0 bases and J lost 5, with 17 bases in between. Looked up from germline, CDR1 is MGHRA and CDR2 is YSYEKL. The CDR3 nucleotides read TGCGCCAGCAGCCAAGATGGCGGCAGGGGTGTATATCAGCCCCAGCATTTT. Translated, it gives CASSQDGGRGVYQPQHF.

This clone was seen only once. This chain uses TRBV6-6 with TRBJ2-7; perhaps TRBD1 as D (5 bases). Germline CDR1 reads MNHNY; CDR2 reads SVGAGI (reference sequence). V lost 6 bases, J lost 3 bases, and 18 bases lay in between. The CDR3 has 15 amino acids. CDR3 sequence reads: CASSSPPDKGYEQYF. The CDR3, as DNA: TGTGCCAGCAGCTCACCACCGGACAAGGGCTACGAGCAGTACTTC.

J is TRBJ2-1 and V is TRBV6-6; 10 bases line up with TRBD2. CDR1 is MNHNY, CDR2 SVGAGI, per germline (reference sequence). The CDR3 totals 16 residues. Trimming at V came to 3 bases and at J to 5 bases, leaving 7 bases not matched to a gene. The CDR3 nucleotides are TGTGCCAGCAGTTATCGCGTCAGCGGGGGGGACAATGAGCAGTTCTTC. This codes for CASSYRVSGGDNEQFF.

In this sample, this clone turned up once. CDR3 loop: CASSPPLRAGGGNEQFF. In nucleotides, the CDR3 is TGTGCCAGCAGCCCCCCGCTTCGAGCGGGGGGCGGTAATGAGCAGTTCTTC. This chain connects TRBV9 to TRBJ2-1; 9 nucleotides agree with TRBD2. Germline CDR1 reads SGDLS; CDR2 reads YYNGEE. Trimming took 4 bases from V and 7 from J; bases not matched to a gene: 15. CDR3 length: 17 amino acids.

The genes are TRBV2 and TRBJ2-1, with D possibly being TRBD2 (5 bases). The CDR3 loop spans 13 amino acids. Per germline, CDR1 SNHLY and CDR2 FYNNEI. Deletions cut 11 bases from V and 0 bases from J, with 11 bases between. In DNA, the CDR3 is TGTGCCGCCTGGGAGAGCTCCTACAATGAGCAGTTCTTC. This encodes CAAWESSYNEQFF.

The V gene is TRBV2, the J gene TRBJ1-4; 10 bases are a match to TRBD1. The CDR3 totals 14 residues. V trimming: 11 bases; J trimming: 3 bases; junction bases outside the gene matches: 6. Germline CDR1 SNHLY, CDR2 FYNNEI. This CDR3 reads CACGTGVANEKLFF. The CDR3 nucleotides read TGTGCCTGCGGGACAGGGGTTGCTAATGAAAAACTGTTTTTT.

The J gene is TRBJ2-3, the V gene TRBV6-1; possible D gene TRBD2, 6 bases. CDR1 is MNHNS and CDR2 is SASEGT in the germline V gene. This CDR3 has 13 residues. V was shortened by 4 bases and J by 3 bases, with 8 bases between the two germline ends. The CDR3 is CASSGLGTDTQYF. Written as DNA, the CDR3 is TGTGCCAGCAGTGGACTAGGAACAGATACGCAGTATTTT.

The genes are TRBV27 and TRBJ2-2; D not certain. Trimming pared 3 bases from V and 3 bases from J, leaving 11 bases between. This CDR3 has 15 amino acids. In germline, CDR1 is MNHEY, CDR2 SMNVEV (reference sequence). The CDR3 loop is CASSFRQTYTGELFF. The CDR3 bases are TGTGCCAGCAGTTTTCGGCAGACATACACCGGGGAGCTGTTTTTT.